One and the same sample provided the 25 T cell receptor beta chains below, sequenced in a study of PD-L1 blockade in urothelial cancer. Time point defined: peripheral blood 6 weeks after treatment start. Using immunoSEQ multiplex PCR, the repertoire was profiled, and TCRdb retains in-frame clones only, with some absent. The table lists fewer than 50,000 clones, 86% of them singletons, with about a quarter in the top ten. The starting material was PBMCs, obtained around atezolizumab (anti-PD-L1) treatment. These receptors were obtained from a man aged 60 to 75 with urothelial cancer.

The V gene is TRBV6-6, the J gene TRBJ2-7, with 9 bases lining up with TRBD2. In germline, CDR1 is MNHNY, CDR2 SVGAGI (reference sequence). This CDR3 is built from 13 residues. V was pared by 6 bases and J by 6 bases, with 6 bases of the junction left unmatched. CDR3 bases: TGTGCCAGCAGGGGAACAGCGGGGGGCGAGCAGTACTTC. Encoded protein: CASRGTAGGEQYF.

The J gene is TRBJ2-2, the V gene TRBV18; TRBD2 aligns across 7 bases. Looked up from germline, CDR1 is KGHSH and CDR2 is LQKENI. This CDR3 is 15 amino acids long. V trimming: 1 base; J trimming: 4 bases; junction bases outside the gene matches: 3. The CDR3, as DNA: TGTGCCAGCTCACCACAGCGGGGAGGCACCGGGGAGCTGTTTTTT. It yields the protein CASSPQRGGTGELFF.

The V gene is TRBV7-2, the J gene TRBJ1-5, with a tentative D call TRBD1 (6 bases). This CDR3 has 17 residues. Trimming removed 5 bases at V and 2 bases at J, with 19 bases between. CDR1 and CDR2 from the germline V gene are SGHTA and FQGNSA. CDR3 sequence: CASSRYKGGIGNQPQHF. In nucleotides, the CDR3 is TGTGCCAGCAGCCGATATAAAGGGGGAATTGGCAATCAGCCCCAGCATTTT.

The DNA of the CDR3 is TGTGCCAGCACCAAAGGGGGCGACACTGAAGCTTTCTTT. Translated, it gives CASTKGGDTEAFF. The chain recombines TRBV11-3 with TRBJ1-1; 7 nucleotides line up with TRBD1. The germline CDR1 and CDR2 sequences are SGHNT and YENEEA. The CDR3 sequence is 13 residues long. J was trimmed by 3 bases and V by 7 bases; bases with no gene match: 5.

J is TRBJ1-2 and V is TRBV18; tentative D call: TRBD1 (5 bases). The ends were cut back, 1 base at V and 3 bases at J, with 9 bases in the middle. The CDR3 consists of 14 residues. CDR1 is KGHSH and CDR2 is LQKENI in the germline V gene. The CDR3 DNA sequence: TGTGCCAGCTCACCACAGGGGCTGGACTATGGCTACACCTTC. Translation gives CASSPQGLDYGYTF.

The chain combines TRBV6-1 with TRBJ2-2; no clear D. Trimming took off 1 base at V and 1 base at J, with 7 bases between the two ends. The CDR3 consists of 15 residues. From germline, CDR1 is MNHNS and CDR2 SASEGT. Here the CDR3 DNA reads TGTGCCAGCAGTGAAGGTAGACAGAACACCGGGGAGCTGTTTTTT. Translating gives CASSEGRQNTGELFF.

The chain has TRBV27 and TRBJ2-7; D gene uncertain. Trimming removed 2 bases from V and 2 bases from J, with 10 bases in between. The germline V gene encodes CDR1 MNHEY and CDR2 SMNVEV (reference sequence). CDR3 length equals 14 residues. The CDR3 reads CASSLGRQPYEQYF. DNA for the CDR3: TGTGCCAGCAGTTTAGGGCGTCAGCCCTACGAGCAGTACTTC.

This clone occurred once. The V call is TRBV9, the J call TRBJ1-6; D may be TRBD1 (6 bases). Looked up from germline, CDR1 is SGDLS and CDR2 is YYNGEE. Trimming removed 4 bases from V and 0 bases from J, with 11 bases in between. The CDR3 sequence is 16 residues long. CDR3 DNA sequence: TGTGCCAGCAGCCCAGGGACAAGCTCCTATAATTCACCCCTCCACTTT. It yields the protein CASSPGTSSYNSPLHF. The variable domain in full, with the rest retrieved from reference TRBV9 and TRBJ1-6, is DSGVTQTPKHLITATGQRVTLRCSPRSGDLSVYWYQQSLDQGLQFLIQYYNGEERAKGNILERFSAQQFPDLHSELNLSSLELGDSALYFCASSPGTSSYNSPLHFGNGTRLTVT.

Only a few counts were recorded for this clone. The V and J genes are TRBV18 and TRBJ2-7; 8 bases align to TRBD1. The V and J ends lost 5 bases and 6 bases, in that order; junction bases with no gene match: 9. The CDR3 runs to 14 residues. Germline V CDR1 and CDR2: KGHSH, LQKENI. The CDR3 loop reads CASSEQGGVSEQYF. The CDR3 DNA sequence: TGTGCCAGCTCAGAACAGGGGGGAGTGAGCGAGCAGTACTTC. Drawing the rest from reference TRBV18 and TRBJ2-7, the complete variable domain is NAGVMQNPRHLVRRRGQEARLRCSPMKGHSHVYWYRQLPEEGLKFMVYLQKENIIDESGMPKERFSAEFPKEGPSILRIQQVVRGDSAAYFCASSEQGGVSEQYFGPGTRLTVT.

The V gene is TRBV27, the J gene TRBJ2-7; D call uncertain. CDR1 is MNHEY, CDR2 SMNVEV, per germline (reference sequence). CDR3 length: 13 residues. V shed 8 bases and J shed 2 bases, with 13 bases lying between them. CDR3 residues: CASRPGGAYEQYF. CDR3 DNA sequence: TGTGCCAGCCGACCCGGCGGCGCCTACGAGCAGTACTTC.

This chain uses TRBV19 with TRBJ2-3; 13 bases are a match to TRBD2. Trimming took 3 bases from V and 5 from J; bases not matched to a gene: 8. CDR3 size: 17 residues. CDR1 and CDR2 (germline): LNHDA, SQIVND (reference sequence). CDR3 in amino acids: CASSIQTSGGRGDTQYF. CDR3 nucleotide sequence: TGTGCCAGTAGTATCCAGACTAGCGGGGGGCGGGGAGATACGCAGTATTTT.

The rearrangement joins TRBV19 to TRBJ1-5, with unresolved D. The CDR3 loop spans 16 amino acids. The germline V gene encodes CDR1 LNHDA and CDR2 SQIVND (reference sequence). Trimming took 6 bases from V and 3 from J, leaving 18 bases between them. Here the CDR3 DNA reads TGTGCCAGTAGACCCCCATCCCCCCAGGACAATCAGCCCCAGCATTTT. Residues: CASRPPSPQDNQPQHF.

The V and J genes are TRBV10-2 and TRBJ2-1, with 8 bases lining up with TRBD2. V was pared by 6 bases and J by 9 bases, with 7 bases of the junction left unmatched. The CDR3 extends over 13 amino acids. Germline CDR1 is WSHSY and CDR2 is SAAADI. The CDR3 DNA reads as TGCGCCAGCAGCGGCGGGAGGACTGGTGAGCAGTTCTTC. This sequence encodes CASSGGRTGEQFF.

Only one count was recorded for this clone. V and J are TRBV2 and TRBJ1-3; tentative D call: TRBD1 (6 bases). With 6 bases removed from V and 1 base from J, the gap between germline ends came to 16 bases. The CDR3 totals 16 residues. CDR1 is SNHLY and CDR2 is FYNNEI in the germline V gene. The CDR3 loop reads CASSVQGEVSGNTIYF. Written as DNA, the CDR3 is TGTGCCAGCAGCGTACAGGGTGAGGTTTCTGGAAACACCATATATTTT.

The V call is TRBV29-1, the J call TRBJ1-1; D might be TRBD1 (6 bases). Germline-derived CDR1 and CDR2 are SQVTM and ANQGSEA. The CDR3 has 15 residues. V lost 6 bases, J lost 5 bases, and 22 bases lay in between. Here the CDR3 reads CSVAKQGWVGTEAFF. As DNA, the CDR3 is TGCAGCGTCGCCAAACAGGGCTGGGTCGGGACTGAAGCTTTCTTT.

The V call is TRBV5-1, the J call TRBJ1-4, with 8 bases fitting TRBD1. Germline CDR1 is SGHRS and CDR2 is YFSETQ. The CDR3 spans 15 residues. V was clipped by 0 bases and J by 5 bases; unmatched bases: 3. The CDR3 loop reads CASSLARTGNEKLFF. CDR3 sequence (DNA): TGCGCCAGCAGCTTGGCCCGGACAGGGAATGAAAAACTGTTTTTT.

V and J are TRBV10-2 and TRBJ1-2; 10 bases line up with TRBD1. The length of the CDR3 is 15 residues. Trimming took 3 bases from V and 7 from J; bases not matched to a gene: 8. Germline CDR1 WSHSY, CDR2 SAAADI. CDR3 region: CASSEFGTGVAGYTF. The CDR3 bases are TGCGCCAGCAGTGAATTTGGGACAGGGGTTGCTGGCTACACCTTC.

J is TRBJ1-1 and V is TRBV19; perhaps TRBD1 as D (6 bases). Germline V gene sequence: CDR1 LNHDA, CDR2 SQIVND (reference sequence). The CDR3 extends over 14 amino acids. V gave up 8 bases and J gave up 1 base, with 14 bases separating them. The CDR3 protein is CASFTGRRNTEAFF. In nucleotides, the CDR3 is TGTGCCAGTTTTACAGGGCGTAGGAACACTGAAGCTTTCTTT.

The chain links TRBV9 to TRBJ2-1, with 11 nucleotides matching TRBD2. This CDR3 is built from 15 residues. The V segment lost 3 bases and the J segment 2 bases; nucleotides outside the gene matches: 1. Looked up from germline, CDR1 is SGDLS and CDR2 is YYNGEE. Here the CDR3 DNA reads TGTGCCAGCAGCGCGGGACTAGCGGCCTACAATGAGCAGTTCTTC. It codes for CASSAGLAAYNEQFF. Together with reference TRBV9 and TRBJ2-1, the CDR3 gives the full variable domain: DSGVTQTPKHLITATGQRVTLRCSPRSGDLSVYWYQQSLDQGLQFLIQYYNGEERAKGNILERFSAQQFPDLHSELNLSSLELGDSALYFCASSAGLAAYNEQFFGPGTRLTVL.

The chain has TRBV27 and TRBJ2-7; D may be TRBD2 (5 bases). Looked up from germline, CDR1 is MNHEY and CDR2 is SMNVEV (reference sequence). The CDR3 length is 13 residues. V was trimmed by 5 bases and J by 3 bases, leaving 11 bases between them. This chain's CDR3 is CASSPREGYEQYF. CDR3 sequence (DNA): TGTGCCAGCAGTCCTCGCGAGGGCTACGAGCAGTACTTC.

The gene calls are TRBV9 and TRBJ2-1, with 8 bases aligning to TRBD2. The CDR3 spans 15 residues. V gave up 4 bases and J gave up 12 bases; unmatched junction bases: 15. The V gene's germline CDR1 is SGDLS and CDR2 YYNGEE. The CDR3: CASSPEGSAGGGQFF. CDR3 nucleotide sequence: TGTGCCAGCAGCCCAGAAGGTTCGGCGGGAGGTGGGCAGTTCTTC. Looking up the rest from reference TRBV9 and TRBJ2-1 gives the full variable domain: DSGVTQTPKHLITATGQRVTLRCSPRSGDLSVYWYQQSLDQGLQFLIQYYNGEERAKGNILERFSAQQFPDLHSELNLSSLELGDSALYFCASSPEGSAGGGQFFGPGTRLTVL.

V and J are TRBV15 and TRBJ1-1; TRBD1 might be the D (6 bases). There are 15 residues in the CDR3. V lost 0 bases and J lost 6, with 14 bases in between. Germline V gene lookup returns CDR1 LNHNV and CDR2 YYDKDF (reference sequence). CDR3 protein: CATSRDRRGAAEAFF. The CDR3 DNA sequence: TGTGCCACCAGCAGAGATCGCCGGGGGGCGGCTGAAGCTTTCTTT.

The chain combines TRBV5-1 with TRBJ2-3; 14 nucleotides match TRBD2. V shed 7 bases and J 2 bases; nucleotides not matched to a gene: 6. This CDR3 spans 16 amino acids. CDR1 and CDR2 (germline): SGHRS, YFSETQ. The chain's CDR3 is CASRRTSGGPTDTQYF. CDR3 DNA sequence: TGCGCCAGCCGTCGGACTAGCGGGGGGCCCACAGATACGCAGTATTTT.

This clone was seen only once. The CDR3 region is CASSDIRDRSNSGANVLTF. CDR3 nucleotides: TGCGCCAGCAGCGATATCCGGGACAGGTCCAACTCTGGGGCCAACGTCCTGACTTTC. The chain recombines TRBV5-1 with TRBJ2-6, with 8 bases identical to TRBD1. The CDR3 covers 19 residues. Germline V gene sequence: CDR1 SGHRS, CDR2 YFSETQ. V lost 4 bases and J lost 0; bases outside the gene matches: 12.

The chain employs TRBV7-9 and TRBJ1-1; 9 bases line up with TRBD1. V shed 5 bases and J 11 bases; nucleotides not matched to a gene: 12. CDR3 length: 14 amino acids. From germline, CDR1 is SEHNR and CDR2 FQNEAQ (reference sequence). CDR3 nucleotides: TGTGCCAGCAGCCCCGGACAGGGGACCTTTGGCGCTTTCTTT. Translated: CASSPGQGTFGAFF.